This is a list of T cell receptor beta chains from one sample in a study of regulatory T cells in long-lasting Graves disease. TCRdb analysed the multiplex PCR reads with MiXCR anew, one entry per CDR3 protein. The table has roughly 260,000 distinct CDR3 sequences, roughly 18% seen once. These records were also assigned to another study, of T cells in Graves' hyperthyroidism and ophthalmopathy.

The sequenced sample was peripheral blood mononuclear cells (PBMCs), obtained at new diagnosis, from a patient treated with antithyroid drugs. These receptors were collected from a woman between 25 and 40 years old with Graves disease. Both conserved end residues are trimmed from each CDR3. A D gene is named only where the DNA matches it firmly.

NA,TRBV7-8,ASSLGTRSSYEQY
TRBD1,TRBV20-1,SARGQGIEAF
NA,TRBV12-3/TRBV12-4,ASSLRGRGPTEAF
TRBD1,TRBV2,ASRKQGADTEAF
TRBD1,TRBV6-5,ASSSTAGQGINYGYT
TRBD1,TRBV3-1,ASSGRTGVIGGYT
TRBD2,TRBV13,ASSTRVAGGPTGELF
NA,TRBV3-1,ASSQDPRSSYNSPLH
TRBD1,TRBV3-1,ASRPGQGLSRNTIY
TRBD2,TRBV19,ASSIEASGGRYNEQF
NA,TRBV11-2,ASSQKVNTEAF
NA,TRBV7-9,ASSLEGAWYGYT
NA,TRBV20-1,SAWGRGQPQH
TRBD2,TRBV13,ASLDRGLAGRYLTDTQY
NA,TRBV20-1,SAKDSFTEAF
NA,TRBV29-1,SVTGPSNTGELF
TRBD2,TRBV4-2,ASSQRWASGGQETQY
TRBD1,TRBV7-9,ASSSDYRGGKGYT
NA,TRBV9,ASSVGGESGNTIY
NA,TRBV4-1,ASSQDQGWGSNQPQH
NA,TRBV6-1,ASSTLGRMETQY
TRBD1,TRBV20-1,SAKRAGGNTGELF
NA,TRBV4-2,ASSQYTGPQSSYNEQF
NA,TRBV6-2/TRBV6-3,ASSARHSGANVLT
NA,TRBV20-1,SARINGGRPGELF
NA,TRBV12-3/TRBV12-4,ASSFFPNVRHGYT
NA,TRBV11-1,ASSLGLGDEQF
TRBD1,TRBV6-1,ASRGDSTDTQY
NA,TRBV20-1,SAIGGSSYNEQF
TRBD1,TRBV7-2,ASSYDRGIDEKLF
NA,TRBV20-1,SASLPAMNTEAF
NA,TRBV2,ASSMNGGYEQY
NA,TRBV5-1,ASSWTTGNTIY
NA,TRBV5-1,ASSLGRNYENGYT
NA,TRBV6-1,ASIMVRGGGYT
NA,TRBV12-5,ASGGGEKLF
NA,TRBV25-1,ASSESRGTWYEQY
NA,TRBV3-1,ASSQEGIRQPQH
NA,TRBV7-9,ASSLISGNTIY
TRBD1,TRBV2,ASMGGQGAYGEQF
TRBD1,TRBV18,ASSLRQGSRVNTEAF
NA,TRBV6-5,ASSSTTGNTEAF
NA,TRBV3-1,ASSQGRGWGDTEAF
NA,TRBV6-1,ASSKAGWTEAF
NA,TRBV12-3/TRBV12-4,ASSLRDGSTQY
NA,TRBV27,ASGPLGLLNYGYT
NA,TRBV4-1,ASSQTGSNQPQH
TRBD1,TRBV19,ASPTGTGVLYGELF
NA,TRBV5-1,ASSLEALLEQY
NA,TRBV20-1,SAREGTSKYNSPLH
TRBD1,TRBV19,ASSIPGAAGGLEPQH
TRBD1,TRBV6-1,ASSHILDRGIYEQY
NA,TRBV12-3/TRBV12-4,ASSLSHDTEAF
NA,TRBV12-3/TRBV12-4,ASSLRSAWGINSPLH
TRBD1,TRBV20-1,SARGKRQGISDEQY
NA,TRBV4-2,ASSQPGRQNEQF
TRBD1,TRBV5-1,ASSPRQGARYEQY
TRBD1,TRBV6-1,ASRGGQGAANEQF